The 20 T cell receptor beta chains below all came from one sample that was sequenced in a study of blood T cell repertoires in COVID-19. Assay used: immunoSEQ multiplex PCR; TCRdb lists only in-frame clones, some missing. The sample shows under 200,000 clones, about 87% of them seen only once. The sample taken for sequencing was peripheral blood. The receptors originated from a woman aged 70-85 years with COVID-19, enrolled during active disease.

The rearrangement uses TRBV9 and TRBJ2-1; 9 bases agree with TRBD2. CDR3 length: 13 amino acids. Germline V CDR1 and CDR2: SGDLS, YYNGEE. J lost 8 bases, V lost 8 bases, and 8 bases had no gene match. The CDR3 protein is CASNQRGAHEQFF. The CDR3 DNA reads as TGTGCCAGTAATCAGCGGGGGGCCCATGAGCAGTTCTTC.

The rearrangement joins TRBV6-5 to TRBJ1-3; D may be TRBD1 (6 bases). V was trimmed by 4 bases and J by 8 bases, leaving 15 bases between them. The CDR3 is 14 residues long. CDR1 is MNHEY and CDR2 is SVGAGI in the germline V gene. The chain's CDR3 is CASSSGQTWDTIYF. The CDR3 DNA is TGTGCCAGCAGTTCGGGACAAACGTGGGACACCATATATTTT.

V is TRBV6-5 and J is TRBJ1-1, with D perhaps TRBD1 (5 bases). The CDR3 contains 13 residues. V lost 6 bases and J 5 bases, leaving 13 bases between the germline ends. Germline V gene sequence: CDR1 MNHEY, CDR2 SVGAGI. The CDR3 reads CASSSGGQTEAFF. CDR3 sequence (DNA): TGTGCCAGCAGCTCGGGGGGTCAAACTGAAGCTTTCTTT.

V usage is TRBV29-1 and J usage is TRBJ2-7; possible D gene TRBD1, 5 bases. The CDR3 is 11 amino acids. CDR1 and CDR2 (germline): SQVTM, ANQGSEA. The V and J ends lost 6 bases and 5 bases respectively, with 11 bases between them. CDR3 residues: CSVGRQNEQYF. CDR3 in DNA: TGCAGCGTGGGTCGACAGAACGAGCAGTACTTC.

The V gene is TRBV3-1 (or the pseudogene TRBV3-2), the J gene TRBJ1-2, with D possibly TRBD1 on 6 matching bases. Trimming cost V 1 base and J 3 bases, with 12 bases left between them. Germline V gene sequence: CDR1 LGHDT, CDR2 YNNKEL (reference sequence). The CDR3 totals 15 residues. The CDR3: CASSQGAGVHYGYTF. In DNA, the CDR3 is TGTGCCAGCAGCCAAGGGGCAGGGGTGCACTATGGCTACACCTTC.

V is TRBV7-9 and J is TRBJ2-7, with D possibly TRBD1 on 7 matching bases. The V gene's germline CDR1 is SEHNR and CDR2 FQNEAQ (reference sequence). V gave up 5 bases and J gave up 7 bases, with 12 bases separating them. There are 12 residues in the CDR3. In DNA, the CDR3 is TGTGCCAGCAGCCCAGGGGGGAGAGAGCAGTACTTC. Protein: CASSPGGREQYF.

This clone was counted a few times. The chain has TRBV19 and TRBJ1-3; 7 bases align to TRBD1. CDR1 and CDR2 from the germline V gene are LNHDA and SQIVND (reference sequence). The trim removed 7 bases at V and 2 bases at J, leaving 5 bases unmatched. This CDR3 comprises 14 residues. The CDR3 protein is CASTRTGAGNTIYF. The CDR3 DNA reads TGTGCCAGTACCCGAACAGGGGCTGGAAACACCATATATTTT.

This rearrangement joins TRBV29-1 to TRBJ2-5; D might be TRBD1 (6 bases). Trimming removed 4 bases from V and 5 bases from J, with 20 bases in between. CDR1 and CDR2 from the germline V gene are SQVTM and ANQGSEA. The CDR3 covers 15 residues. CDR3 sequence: CSVGLGRGRMETQYF. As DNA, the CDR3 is TGCAGCGTTGGGCTGGGCAGGGGAAGAATGGAGACCCAGTACTTC.

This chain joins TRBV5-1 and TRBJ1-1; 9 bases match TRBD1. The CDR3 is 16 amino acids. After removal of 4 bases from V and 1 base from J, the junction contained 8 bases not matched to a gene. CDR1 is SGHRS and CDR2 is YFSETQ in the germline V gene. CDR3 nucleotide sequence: TGCGCCAGCAGCCCTACAGGGGGCCAACGGAACACTGAAGCTTTCTTT. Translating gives CASSPTGGQRNTEAFF.

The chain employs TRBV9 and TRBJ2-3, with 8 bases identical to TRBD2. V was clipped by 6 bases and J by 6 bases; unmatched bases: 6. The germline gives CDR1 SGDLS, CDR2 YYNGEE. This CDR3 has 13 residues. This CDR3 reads CASTGGARDTQYF. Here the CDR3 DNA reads TGTGCCAGCACCGGGGGGGCCCGGGATACGCAGTATTTT.

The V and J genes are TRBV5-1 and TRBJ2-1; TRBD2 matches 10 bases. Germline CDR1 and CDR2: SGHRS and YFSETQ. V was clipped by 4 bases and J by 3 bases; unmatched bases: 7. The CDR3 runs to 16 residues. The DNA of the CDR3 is TGCGCCAGCAGCCGTCGCAGGACTAGCGGCTACAATGAGCAGTTCTTC. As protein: CASSRRRTSGYNEQFF.

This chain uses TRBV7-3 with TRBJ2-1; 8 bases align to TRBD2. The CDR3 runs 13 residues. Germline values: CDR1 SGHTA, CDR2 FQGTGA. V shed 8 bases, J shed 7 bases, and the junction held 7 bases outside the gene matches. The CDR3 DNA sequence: TGTGCCAGCGGACGGGGGGGCGAGAATGAGCAGTTCTTC. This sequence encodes CASGRGGENEQFF.

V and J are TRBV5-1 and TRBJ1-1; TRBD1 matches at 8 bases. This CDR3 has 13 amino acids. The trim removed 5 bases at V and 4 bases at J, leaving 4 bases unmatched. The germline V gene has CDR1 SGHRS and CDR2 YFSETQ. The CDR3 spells CASRAGQGTEAFF. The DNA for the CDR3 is TGCGCCAGCAGGGCAGGACAGGGCACTGAAGCTTTCTTT.

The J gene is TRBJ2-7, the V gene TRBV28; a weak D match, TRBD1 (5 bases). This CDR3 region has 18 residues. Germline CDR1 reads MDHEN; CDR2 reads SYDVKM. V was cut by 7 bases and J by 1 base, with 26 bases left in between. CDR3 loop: CASTPLKAGYGGSYEQYF. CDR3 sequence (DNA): TGTGCCAGCACCCCCCTTAAGGCAGGGTATGGTGGTTCCTACGAGCAGTACTTC.

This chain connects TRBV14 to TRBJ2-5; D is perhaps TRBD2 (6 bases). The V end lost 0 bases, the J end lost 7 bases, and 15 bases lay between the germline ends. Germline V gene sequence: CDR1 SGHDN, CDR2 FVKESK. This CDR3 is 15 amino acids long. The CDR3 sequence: CASSQDYGSRGTQYF. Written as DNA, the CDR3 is TGTGCCAGCAGCCAAGATTACGGGTCGCGGGGGACCCAGTACTTC.

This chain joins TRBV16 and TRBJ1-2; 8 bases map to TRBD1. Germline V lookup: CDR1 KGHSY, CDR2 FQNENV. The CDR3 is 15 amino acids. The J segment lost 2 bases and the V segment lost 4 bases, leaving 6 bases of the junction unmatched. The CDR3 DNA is TGTGCCAGCAGCCTCCAAGGGACAGGCAACTATGGCTACACCTTC. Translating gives CASSLQGTGNYGYTF.

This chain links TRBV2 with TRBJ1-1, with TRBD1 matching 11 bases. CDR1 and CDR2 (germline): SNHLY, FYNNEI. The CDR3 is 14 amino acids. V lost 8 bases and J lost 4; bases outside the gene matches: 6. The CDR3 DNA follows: TGTGCCAGCGTAACCGGGACAGGGGGCACTGAAGCTTTCTTT. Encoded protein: CASVTGTGGTEAFF.

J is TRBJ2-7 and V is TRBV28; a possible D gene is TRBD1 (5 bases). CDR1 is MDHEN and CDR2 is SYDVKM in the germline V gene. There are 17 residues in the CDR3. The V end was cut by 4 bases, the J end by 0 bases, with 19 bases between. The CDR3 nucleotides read TGTGCCAGCAGTTCCCCACCTCCGGACACCCGCTCCTACGAGCAGTACTTC. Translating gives CASSSPPPDTRSYEQYF.

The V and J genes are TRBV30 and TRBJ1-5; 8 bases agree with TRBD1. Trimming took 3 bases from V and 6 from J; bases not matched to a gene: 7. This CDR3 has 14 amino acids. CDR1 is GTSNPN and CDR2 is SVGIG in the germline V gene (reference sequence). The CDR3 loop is CAWRGQALTQPQHF. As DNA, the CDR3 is TGTGCCTGGAGGGGACAGGCCCTCACTCAGCCCCAGCATTTT.

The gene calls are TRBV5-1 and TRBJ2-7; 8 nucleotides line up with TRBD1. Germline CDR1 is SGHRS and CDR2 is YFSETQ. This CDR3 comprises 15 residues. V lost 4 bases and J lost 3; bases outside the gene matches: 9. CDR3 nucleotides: TGCGCCAGCAGCCCCCCCGGGACAGGACTCTACGAGCAGTACTTC. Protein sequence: CASSPPGTGLYEQYF.